This T cell receptor beta chain originates from a study of T cell changes during pregnancy in multiple sclerosis. The CDR3 totals 14 residues. The germline V gene has CDR1 ENHRY and CDR2 SYGVKD. V was pared by 6 bases and J by 0 bases, with 2 bases of the junction left unmatched. Clones were sequenced by immunoSEQ multiplex PCR, and TCRdb holds only the in-frame ones, with some missing. The sample holds about 40,000 clones, about 91% seen once. The TCR comes from a female donor in good health, enrolled as a control in a pregnancy study. The chain combines TRBV10-3 with TRBJ2-3; 8 bases match TRBD2. Sequencing was performed on CD4+ T cells from peripheral blood mononuclear cells, taken in the second trimester of pregnancy. The CDR3 region has the DNA TGTGCCATCAGGAGCGGGAGTAGCACAGATACGCAGTATTTT. The encoded protein is CAIRSGSSTDTQYF.